The clone carrying this T cell receptor beta chain was seen only a few times. The data derive from a study of T cells of healthy individuals. Germline CDR1 reads SNHLY; CDR2 reads FYNNEI. The CDR3 sequence is 14 residues long. Trimming stripped 4 bases from V and 3 bases from J, with 13 bases between. Each CDR3 protein is one row after TCRdb ran MiXCR on the 5' RACE reads. This sample has 85,000 to 100,000 distinct CDR3 sequences; roughly 15% occur once, and the top ten carry 6.2%. The chain combines TRBV2 with TRBJ2-7; possibly TRBD1 or TRBD2 for D (5 bases each). The source is a human donor in good health. CDR3: CASSVGTGLYEQYF. The CDR3, as DNA: TGTGCCAGCAGTGTTGGGACGGGCCTCTACGAGCAGTACTTC.